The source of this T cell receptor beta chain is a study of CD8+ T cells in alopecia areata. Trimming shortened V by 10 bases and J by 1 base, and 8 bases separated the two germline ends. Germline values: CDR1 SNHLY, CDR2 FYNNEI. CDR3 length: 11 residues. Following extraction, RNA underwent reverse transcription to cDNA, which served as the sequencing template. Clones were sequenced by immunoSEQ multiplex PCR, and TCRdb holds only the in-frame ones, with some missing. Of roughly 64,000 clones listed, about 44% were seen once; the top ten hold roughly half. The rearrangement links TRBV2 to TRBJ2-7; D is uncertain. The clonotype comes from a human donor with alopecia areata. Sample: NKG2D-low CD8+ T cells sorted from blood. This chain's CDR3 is CATHLSYEQYF. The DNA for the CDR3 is TGTGCCACCCATCTGTCCTACGAGCAGTACTTC.